What follows are 10 T cell receptor beta chains derived from one specimen sequenced in a study of tumor-infiltrating lymphocytes in localized non-small cell lung cancer. Produced via immunoSEQ multiplex PCR; TCRdb's table is partial and in-frame only. The table shows some 9,500 clones, with over 60% occurring only once. The sequencing input was lung tumor tissue. The receptors shown here come from a human donor with non-small cell lung cancer.

This clone was counted a single time. This chain uses TRBV9 with TRBJ1-1; D not certain. The germline V and J ends were trimmed by 2 bases and 4 bases, with 12 bases remaining between them. This CDR3 is 14 amino acids long. The germline V gene has CDR1 SGDLS and CDR2 YYNGEE. The CDR3 sequence is CASSVDPSSTEAFF. The CDR3 DNA sequence: TGTGCCAGCAGCGTCGACCCCTCCAGCACTGAAGCTTTCTTT.

This clone counts as medium-sized. V and J are TRBV6-1 and TRBJ2-5; D perhaps matches TRBD1 (6 bases). Germline CDR1 is MNHNS and CDR2 is SASEGT. Trimming cost V 2 bases and J 5 bases, with 12 bases left between them. The CDR3 is 14 amino acids. CDR3 sequence: CASSELGARETQYF. The DNA for the CDR3 is TGTGCCAGCAGTGAATTGGGGGCGCGGGAGACCCAGTACTTC.

The gene calls are TRBV4-2 and TRBJ1-4; the D is unclear. The CDR3 has 14 amino acids. Germline V gives CDR1 LGHNA, CDR2 YNFKEQ. The ends were cut back, 0 bases at V and 7 bases at J, with 9 bases in the middle. Here the CDR3 reads CASSQEPEFEKLFF. The CDR3 nucleotides are TGTGCCAGCAGCCAAGAGCCTGAATTTGAAAAACTGTTTTTT.

The J gene is TRBJ2-3, the V gene TRBV2; D is unresolved. The CDR3 spans 14 residues. Germline-derived CDR1 and CDR2 are SNHLY and FYNNEI. Trimming cost V 3 bases and J 2 bases, with 9 bases left between them. The CDR3 DNA follows: TGTGCCAGCAGTGAGCAGACTTCCACAGATACGCAGTATTTT. It translates to CASSEQTSTDTQYF.

The V gene is TRBV5-1, the J gene TRBJ2-3, with D possibly being TRBD2 (5 bases). Trimming stripped 5 bases from V and 2 bases from J, with 12 bases between. The CDR3 loop spans 14 amino acids. Germline V lookup: CDR1 SGHRS, CDR2 YFSETQ. CDR3: CASSLRVDTDTQYF. The DNA for the CDR3 is TGCGCCAGCAGTCTGCGGGTGGACACAGATACGCAGTATTTT.

The V call is TRBV28, the J call TRBJ2-7; 9 bases line up with TRBD1. Germline V lookup: CDR1 MDHEN, CDR2 SYDVKM. V lost 7 bases and J lost 0; bases outside the gene matches: 4. This CDR3 spans 14 amino acids. The CDR3 bases are TGTGCCAGCACCGAGACAGGGGGCTCCTACGAGCAGTACTTC. It encodes CASTETGGSYEQYF.

The rearrangement joins TRBV2 to TRBJ2-1; 12 nucleotides line up with TRBD2. CDR3 length: 15 residues. The germline V gene encodes CDR1 SNHLY and CDR2 FYNNEI. Trimming took 4 bases from V and 5 from J; bases not matched to a gene: 3. The CDR3 sequence is CASSVGLAGNNEQFF. The CDR3 bases are TGTGCCAGCAGTGTGGGACTAGCGGGTAACAATGAGCAGTTCTTC.

The J gene is TRBJ1-5, the V gene TRBV30; perhaps TRBD1 as D (5 bases). The V gene's germline CDR1 is GTSNPN and CDR2 SVGIG (reference sequence). The CDR3 runs 14 residues. The ends were cut back, 5 bases at V and 3 bases at J, with 14 bases in the middle. CDR3 sequence: CAWSGTVTNQPQHF. CDR3 coding DNA: TGTGCCTGGTCCGGGACGGTGACCAATCAGCCCCAGCATTTT.

The chain joins TRBV5-6 to TRBJ1-6, with TRBD1 identical over 7 bases. From germline, CDR1 is SGHDT and CDR2 YYEEEE. The length of the CDR3 is 16 residues. With V trimmed by 1 base and J by 9 bases, 10 bases remained unmatched. CDR3: CASSLRQGERGSPLHF. Here the CDR3 DNA reads TGTGCCAGCAGCTTGCGCCAGGGGGAGAGGGGTTCACCCCTCCACTTT.

The chain is built from TRBV5-1 and TRBJ1-1, with 8 bases aligning to TRBD1. There are 16 residues in the CDR3. J lost 0 bases, V lost 8 bases, and 12 bases had no gene match. Germline CDR1 and CDR2: SGHRS and YFSETQ. This CDR3 reads CASLQGARGMNTEAFF. CDR3 coding DNA: TGCGCCAGTCTTCAGGGGGCCAGGGGAATGAACACTGAAGCTTTCTTT.